These 32 T cell receptor beta chains came from one sample sequenced in a study of blood T cell repertoires in COVID-19. The protocol was immunoSEQ multiplex PCR, while the TCRdb copy is restricted to in-frame clones and leaves out a portion. The table records more than 350,000 clones, approximately 87% of them present only once. Sequencing used peripheral blood. The receptors shown here come from a woman aged 25 to 39 with COVID-19, enrolled during active disease.

V and J are TRBV11-2 and TRBJ2-3; 9 bases map to TRBD1. The CDR3 contains 16 residues. Germline CDR1 reads SGHAT; CDR2 reads FQNNGV. Trimming cost V 1 base and J 4 bases; bases outside gene matches: 6. CDR3 coding DNA: TGTGCCAGCAGCTTAGTTGTCGGGACAGGGTCAGATACGCAGTATTTT. Residues: CASSLVVGTGSDTQYF.

The CDR3: CASSEWDRVAYTIYF. CDR3 in DNA: TGTGCCAGCAGCGAATGGGACAGGGTCGCATACACCATATATTTT. The chain couples TRBV7-2 to TRBJ1-3; 9 bases are a match to TRBD1. V trimming: 5 bases; J trimming: 8 bases; junction bases outside the gene matches: 10. The germline gives CDR1 SGHTA, CDR2 FQGNSA. The CDR3 loop spans 15 amino acids.

The CDR3 spells CASSQEGSGRAFEQFF. The CDR3 DNA follows: TGTGCCAGCAGCCAAGAAGGTAGCGGGAGGGCCTTTGAGCAGTTCTTC. This chain joins TRBV3-1 (or the pseudogene TRBV3-2) and TRBJ2-1; 11 bases line up with TRBD2. The ends lost 0 bases at V and 9 bases at J; junction bases unmatched: 7. Germline V lookup: CDR1 LGHDT, CDR2 YNNKEL (reference sequence). This CDR3 has 16 residues.

The rearrangement links TRBV5-6 to TRBJ1-1; TRBD1 might be the D (5 bases). The germline V and J ends were trimmed by 4 bases and 8 bases, with 15 bases remaining between them. CDR3 size: 13 residues. Looked up from germline, CDR1 is SGHDT and CDR2 is YYEEEE. CDR3 nucleotides: TGTGCCAGCAGCCGCCGGGACTCCCGCGAAGCTTTCTTT. It translates to CASSRRDSREAFF.

J is TRBJ2-5 and V is TRBV28; D is uncertain. Trimming left V 7 bases short and J 0 bases short, with 9 bases between. Looked up from germline, CDR1 is MDHEN and CDR2 is SYDVKM. CDR3 length: 13 residues. The DNA of the CDR3 is TGTGCCAGCACGAACAGCAACCAAGAGACCCAGTACTTC. It is translated as CASTNSNQETQYF. The full variable domain, its missing parts supplied by reference TRBV28 and TRBJ2-5, is DVKVTQSSRYLVKRTGEKVFLECVQDMDHENMFWYRQDPGLGLRLIYFSYDVKMKEKGDIPEGYSVSREKKERFSLILESASTNQTSMYLCASTNSNQETQYFGPGTRLLVL.

V usage is TRBV12-3 or TRBV12-4 and J usage is TRBJ2-1, with 7 bases identical to TRBD2. The CDR3 runs 12 residues. Unmatched junction bases numbered 7, after V lost 10 bases and J lost 7 bases. This chain's CDR3 is CAIGEGRNEQFF. DNA of the CDR3: TGTGCCATCGGGGAGGGTCGGAATGAGCAGTTCTTC.

This clone has more than one count but fewer than ten. The CDR3 nucleotides are TGTGCCAGTAGCCCCCAGAGACTAGCGGGAGGGCCGTCCGGGGAGCTGTTTTTT. Its translation is CASSPQRLAGGPSGELFF. The genes are TRBV19 and TRBJ2-2, with 14 bases fitting TRBD2. V gave up 6 bases and J gave up 6 bases; unmatched junction bases: 12. Germline-derived CDR1 and CDR2 are LNHDA and SQIVND (reference sequence). This CDR3 is built from 18 residues.

The V gene is TRBV30, the J gene TRBJ2-7; no clear D. This CDR3 has 11 amino acids. CDR1 and CDR2 from the germline V gene are GTSNPN and SVGIG (reference sequence). V gave up 3 bases and J gave up 5 bases, with 8 bases separating them. The CDR3 nucleotides read TGTGCCTGGAGGGGCCCTGACGAGCAGTACTTC. Translating gives CAWRGPDEQYF.

As regards this clone: At one of its ends the junction is not consistent with the germline gene, which may arise from a read error. The chain employs TRBV7-7 and TRBJ2-3, with D possibly TRBD2 on 6 matching bases. The CDR3 covers 15 residues. CDR1 and CDR2 from the germline V gene are SSHAT and FNYEAQ (reference sequence). The CDR3 nucleotides are TGTGCTAGCAGCTTATACGGCGGGGGCACAGATACGCAGTATTTT. Translated, it gives CASSLYGGGTDTQYF.

The chain recombines TRBV7-3 with TRBJ2-3, with 14 bases identical to TRBD2. Germline CDR1 and CDR2: SGHTA and FQGTGA. CDR3 length: 16 residues. Trimming removed 5 bases from V and 4 bases from J; junction bases left unmatched: 5. The CDR3 bases are TGTGCCAGCAGCCTGGGACTAGCGGGAGTTGCAGATACGCAGTATTTT. Translating it yields CASSLGLAGVADTQYF.

J is TRBJ2-7 and V is TRBV5-4, with D possibly matching TRBD2 (6 bases). This CDR3 comprises 15 residues. Per the germline V gene, CDR1 is SGHNT and CDR2 is YYREEE (reference sequence). V was clipped by 9 bases and J by 0 bases, with 19 bases between them. This chain's CDR3 is CATKSSERSSYEQYF. The CDR3 bases are TGTGCCACCAAATCTAGCGAGAGGAGCTCCTACGAGCAGTACTTC.

This clone was observed a single time. The V and J genes are TRBV1 and TRBJ2-1; TRBD2, the table's D call, lacks a check against the DNA. TRBV1 is a listed pseudogene. This CDR3 has 19 amino acids. CDR3 loop: CTSSPQRGAAGGPRNEQFF. The DNA of the CDR3 is TGCACCAGCAGCCCCCAAAGGGGGGCCGCGGGAGGGCCCAGAAATGAGCAGTTCTTC.

This chain connects TRBV30 to TRBJ2-5; 7 bases align to TRBD2. The V gene end was trimmed by 2 bases and the J gene end by 4 bases; junction bases not matched to a gene: 7. Germline V gives CDR1 GTSNPN, CDR2 SVGIG (reference sequence). The CDR3 has 14 amino acids. CDR3 amino acids: CAWSPLGGIETQYF. In DNA, the CDR3 is TGTGCCTGGAGTCCCCTGGGAGGGATAGAGACCCAGTACTTC.

This clone was recorded only once. The chain combines TRBV7-2 with TRBJ2-7; the match to TRBD1 covers 7 bases. This CDR3 has 14 residues. CDR1 and CDR2 (germline): SGHTA, FQGNSA. J lost 2 bases, V lost 3 bases, and 4 bases had no gene match. The CDR3 reads CASSFDRATYEQYF. CDR3 nucleotide sequence: TGTGCCAGCAGCTTCGACAGGGCCACCTACGAGCAGTACTTC.

This chain connects TRBV19 to TRBJ2-7; TRBD2 agrees at 9 bases. V lost 1 base, J lost 6 bases, and 4 bases stayed unmatched. Germline CDR1 LNHDA, CDR2 SQIVND (reference sequence). The CDR3 consists of 14 residues. The DNA for the CDR3 is TGTGCCAGTAGTATAGGGGGACTAGCTGGCGAGCAGTACTTC. It is translated as CASSIGGLAGEQYF.

The chain links TRBV6-5 to TRBJ2-2; perhaps TRBD2 as D (6 bases). V lost 10 bases and J 0 bases, leaving 15 bases between the germline ends. Germline lookup yields CDR1 MNHEY and CDR2 SVGAGI. This CDR3 has 15 amino acids. The CDR3 DNA sequence: TGTGCCACCTACGGAGGGAATACGAACACCGGGGAGCTGTTTTTT. The encoded protein is CATYGGNTNTGELFF.

This chain links TRBV9 with TRBJ1-1; D may be TRBD1 (6 bases). The germline V gene encodes CDR1 SGDLS and CDR2 YYNGEE. Between the trimmed V and J ends, which lost 2 bases and 8 bases, there was a span of 13 bases. The CDR3 is made up of 13 amino acids. In nucleotides, the CDR3 is TGTGCCAGCAGCGTCCTCGACAGGCCAGAAGCTTTCTTT. Amino acids: CASSVLDRPEAFF.

V and J are TRBV18 and TRBJ2-2, with TRBD1 as a possible D gene (5 bases). Per the germline V gene, CDR1 is KGHSH and CDR2 is LQKENI. Between the trimmed V and J ends, which lost 3 bases and 6 bases, there was a span of 11 bases. CDR3 length: 14 residues. In DNA, the CDR3 is TGTGCCAGCTCACCCGTAGCAGGGTCCGGGGAGCTGTTTTTT. Its protein is CASSPVAGSGELFF.

This chain links TRBV7-2 with TRBJ2-7, with 9 bases lining up with TRBD1. The CDR3 totals 15 residues. The germline V gene has CDR1 SGHTA and CDR2 FQGNSA. V gave up 4 bases and J gave up 3 bases; unmatched junction bases: 7. This CDR3 reads CASSSTGTGNYEQYF. DNA of the CDR3: TGTGCCAGCAGCTCAACCGGGACAGGGAACTACGAGCAGTACTTC.

This clone was seen just once. The genes are TRBV6-5 and TRBJ1-2; 8 bases align to TRBD1. J gave up 8 bases and V 8 bases, and 4 bases lay outside the gene matches. The CDR3 is 11 amino acids. CDR1 is MNHEY and CDR2 is SVGAGI in the germline V gene. CDR3 in amino acids: CASGQGGGYTF. The CDR3 DNA follows: TGTGCCAGCGGACAGGGAGGAGGCTACACCTTC.

V gene TRBV2 combines with J gene TRBJ2-5; D is perhaps TRBD2 (6 bases). Trimming took off 4 bases at V and 2 bases at J, with 8 bases between the two ends. The CDR3 has 13 residues. CDR1 is SNHLY and CDR2 is FYNNEI in the germline V gene. CDR3 in amino acids: CASSGDSQETQYF. For the CDR3, the DNA is TGTGCCAGCAGTGGGGACTCTCAAGAGACCCAGTACTTC.

The V call is TRBV21-1, the J call TRBJ1-1; the table's D call TRBD1 went unverified against the DNA. TRBV21-1 constitutes a pseudogene. This CDR3 is 16 amino acids long. The CDR3 sequence is CASSKKKGTVNTEAFF. CDR3 DNA sequence: TGTGCCAGCAGCAAAAAAAAAGGGACAGTCAACACTGAAGCTTTCTTT.

The rearrangement uses TRBV2 and TRBJ2-2; 12 bases are shared with TRBD1. Germline assignment: CDR1 SNHLY and CDR2 FYNNEI. This CDR3 has 15 residues. The trim removed 6 bases at V and 4 bases at J, leaving 3 bases unmatched. The CDR3 DNA reads TGTGCCAGCAGGGGACAGGGGGCTTTCACCGGGGAGCTGTTTTTT. It encodes CASRGQGAFTGELFF.

This clone is a singleton in its sample. The rearrangement uses TRBV7-2 and TRBJ1-6, with a possible D match to TRBD1 (6 bases). This CDR3 is built from 15 residues. The germline V gene has CDR1 SGHTA and CDR2 FQGNSA. With 2 bases removed from V and 7 bases from J, the gap between germline ends came to 12 bases. The CDR3 DNA is TGTGCCAGCAGCTTAAAAGGGGGTGGCAATTCACCCCTCCACTTT. Translating it yields CASSLKGGGNSPLHF.

The sample holds a few counts of this clone. The chain links TRBV3-1 (or the pseudogene TRBV3-2) to TRBJ2-1; D is unclear. The germline CDR1 and CDR2 sequences are LGHDT and YNNKEL (reference sequence). The CDR3 totals 17 residues. V lost 0 bases and J 3 bases, leaving 15 bases between the germline ends. DNA for the CDR3: TGTGCCAGCAGCCAAGACTCCGGCGGCGGCGTCTACAATGAGCAGTTCTTC. Protein product: CASSQDSGGGVYNEQFF.

This clone came up once. The rearrangement links TRBV9 to TRBJ2-4; 7 bases agree with TRBD1. Germline values: CDR1 SGDLS, CDR2 YYNGEE. This CDR3 spans 14 amino acids. J was trimmed by 9 bases and V by 3 bases; bases with no gene match: 9. CDR3 sequence: CASSAIIGGGIQYF. In DNA, the CDR3 is TGTGCCAGCAGCGCGATAATAGGGGGCGGCATTCAGTACTTC.

The J gene is TRBJ2-7, the V gene TRBV7-2, with 11 bases that match TRBD2. This CDR3 is 14 amino acids long. From germline, CDR1 is SGHTA and CDR2 FQGNSA. V shed 5 bases and J 2 bases; nucleotides not matched to a gene: 2. As DNA, the CDR3 is TGTGCCAGCAGCCGTAGCGGGAGGGCCTACGAGCAGTACTTC. It specifies CASSRSGRAYEQYF.

This chain uses TRBV10-3 with TRBJ2-5, with unresolved D. Germline V gene sequence: CDR1 ENHRY, CDR2 SYGVKD. The V end lost 8 bases, the J end lost 8 bases, and 9 bases lay between the germline ends. CDR3 length: 10 amino acids. For the CDR3, the DNA is TGTGCCATCGGAGAAGGAACCCAGTACTTC. Encoded protein: CAIGEGTQYF.

The chain has TRBV11-2 and TRBJ2-4, with D perhaps TRBD1 (5 bases). The CDR3 extends over 15 amino acids. V was cut by 1 base and J by 7 bases, with 14 bases left in between. CDR1 and CDR2 (germline): SGHAT, FQNNGV. CDR3 protein: CASSLVGRVGNIQYF. CDR3 DNA: TGTGCCAGCAGCTTAGTTGGCAGGGTAGGGAACATTCAGTACTTC.

This clone was counted a single time. The chain has TRBV20-1 and TRBJ2-1; D may be TRBD1 (6 bases). The CDR3 is 17 residues long. V lost 3 bases, J lost 5 bases, and 23 bases lay in between. CDR1 and CDR2 (germline): DFQATT, SNEGSKA (reference sequence). CDR3 nucleotides: TGCAGTGCTAGTCCCGCCAGGGGTCAAATAGGTCACAATGAGCAGTTCTTC. Translated: CSASPARGQIGHNEQFF.

The V and J genes are TRBV4-3 and TRBJ2-1; 8 positions match TRBD2. The length of the CDR3 is 13 residues. Germline V gene data show CDR1 as LGHNA and CDR2 as YSLEER. With V trimmed by 8 bases and J by 6 bases, 6 bases remained unmatched. CDR3 loop: CASGTSIGNEQFF. As DNA, the CDR3 is TGCGCCAGCGGGACTAGTATAGGCAATGAGCAGTTCTTC.

DNA for the CDR3: TGTGCCAGCAGCACCCGGGACAGGGTCAATGAAAAACTGTTTTTT. This encodes CASSTRDRVNEKLFF. The genes are TRBV5-5 and TRBJ1-4, with 9 bases matching TRBD1. With 4 bases clipped from V and 5 bases from J, the junction kept 6 bases outside the gene matches. Per germline, CDR1 SGHKS and CDR2 YYEKEE (reference sequence). This CDR3 has 15 residues.